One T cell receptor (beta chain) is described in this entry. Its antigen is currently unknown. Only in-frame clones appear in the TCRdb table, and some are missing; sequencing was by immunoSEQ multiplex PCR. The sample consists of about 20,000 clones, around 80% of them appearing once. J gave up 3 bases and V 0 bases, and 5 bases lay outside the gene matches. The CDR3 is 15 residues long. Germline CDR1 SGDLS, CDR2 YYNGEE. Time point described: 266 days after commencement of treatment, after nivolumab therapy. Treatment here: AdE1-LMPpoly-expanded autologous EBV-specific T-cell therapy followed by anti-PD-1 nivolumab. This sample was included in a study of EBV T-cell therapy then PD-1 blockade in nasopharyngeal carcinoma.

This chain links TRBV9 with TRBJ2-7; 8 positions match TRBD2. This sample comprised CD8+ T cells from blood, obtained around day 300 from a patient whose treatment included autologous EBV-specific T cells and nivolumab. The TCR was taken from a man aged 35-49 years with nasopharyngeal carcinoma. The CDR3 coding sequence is TGTGCCAGCAGCGTAGGTCGCGGGGGGTTCTACGAGCAGTACTTC. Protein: CASSVGRGGFYEQYF.